Reported below is one T cell receptor beta chain. The target antigen is unknown. Unique molecular identifiers were present on the cDNA, and a universal primer site came from template switching. TCRdb called the 5' RACE reads again in MiXCR, with one record for every CDR3 protein. This sample has roughly 720,000 distinct CDR3 sequences; roughly 20% occur once, and the top ten carry around 13%. These data are taken from a study of identical twins. Findings and caveats of the study: Cord blood's abundant beta clonotypes had fewer insertions, unlike memory repertoires.

Per the germline V gene, CDR1 is DFQATT and CDR2 is SNEGSKA (reference sequence). There are 16 residues in the CDR3. V shed 5 bases, J shed 9 bases, and the junction held 17 bases outside the gene matches. This same sample was also taken into another study, of T cells expressing NK-cell markers. That report notes: Source material for TCR beta repertoires consisted of sorted CD3+CD56+NKG2C+, CD3+CD56+NKG2C- and CD3+CD56-NKG2C+ T cells. Just one sequenced donor of eight was HCMV-seronegative, while seven were seropositive.

The sequencing input was PBMCs. This TCR was recovered from a woman aged 18 to 35 in good health. This chain joins TRBV20-1 and TRBJ2-5, with 11 bases identical to TRBD2. CDR3 sequence (DNA): TGCAGTGCTCGAAAAGGGACTAGCGGTGAACAAGGTCCCCAGTACTTC. Protein: CSARKGTSGEQGPQYF.